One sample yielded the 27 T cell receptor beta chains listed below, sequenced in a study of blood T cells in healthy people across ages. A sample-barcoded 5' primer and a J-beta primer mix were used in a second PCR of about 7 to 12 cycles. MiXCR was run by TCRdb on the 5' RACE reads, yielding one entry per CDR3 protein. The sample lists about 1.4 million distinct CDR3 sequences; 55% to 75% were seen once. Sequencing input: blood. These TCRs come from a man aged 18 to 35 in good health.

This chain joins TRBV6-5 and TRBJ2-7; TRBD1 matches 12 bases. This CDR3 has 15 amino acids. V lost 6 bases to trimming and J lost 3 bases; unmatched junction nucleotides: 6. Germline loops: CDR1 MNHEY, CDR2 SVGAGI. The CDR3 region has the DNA TGTGCCAGCAGCTCGGGACAGGGGGCAGTCTACGAGCAGTACTTC. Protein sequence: CASSSGQGAVYEQYF.

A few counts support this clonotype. Here the CDR3 reads CSVGDTDPGQYF. As DNA, the CDR3 is TGCAGCGTTGGGGACACAGACCCGGGGCAGTATTTT. The rearrangement joins TRBV29-1 to TRBJ2-3, with a tentative D call TRBD1 (6 bases). Germline lookup yields CDR1 SQVTM and CDR2 ANQGSEA. V was clipped by 4 bases and J by 11 bases, with 16 bases between them. The CDR3 contains 12 residues.

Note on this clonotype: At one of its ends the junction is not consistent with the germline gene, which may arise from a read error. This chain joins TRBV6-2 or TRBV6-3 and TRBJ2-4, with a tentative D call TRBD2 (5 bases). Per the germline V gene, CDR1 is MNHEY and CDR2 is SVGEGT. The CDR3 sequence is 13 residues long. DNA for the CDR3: TGTGCCAGCAGCTACTCGGGGTCCTACGTGCAGTACTTC. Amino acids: CASSYSGSYVQYF.

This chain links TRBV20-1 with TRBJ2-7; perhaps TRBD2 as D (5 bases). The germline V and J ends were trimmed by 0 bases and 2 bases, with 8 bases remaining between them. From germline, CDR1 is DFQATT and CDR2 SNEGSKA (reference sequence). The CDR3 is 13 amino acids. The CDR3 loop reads CSAREQRTYEQYF. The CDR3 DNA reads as TGCAGTGCTAGAGAACAGCGGACCTACGAGCAGTACTTC.

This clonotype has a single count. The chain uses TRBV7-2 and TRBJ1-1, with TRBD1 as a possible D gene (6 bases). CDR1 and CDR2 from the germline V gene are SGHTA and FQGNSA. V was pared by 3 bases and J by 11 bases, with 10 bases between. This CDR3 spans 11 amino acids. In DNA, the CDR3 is TGTGCCAGCAGCTTCAGGGGTGGGGCTTTCTTT. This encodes CASSFRGGAFF. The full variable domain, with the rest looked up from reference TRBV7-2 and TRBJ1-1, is GAGVSQSPSNKVTEKGKDVELRCDPISGHTALYWYRQSLGQGLEFLIYFQGNSAPDKSGLPSDRFSAERTGGSVSTLTIQRTQQEDSAVYLCASSFRGGAFFGQGTRLTVV.

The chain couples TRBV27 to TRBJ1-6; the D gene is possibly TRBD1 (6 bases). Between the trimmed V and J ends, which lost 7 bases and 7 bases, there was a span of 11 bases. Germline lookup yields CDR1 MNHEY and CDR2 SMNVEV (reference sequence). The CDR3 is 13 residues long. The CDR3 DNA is TGTGCCAGCACCCGGGACAAAAATTCACCCCTCCACTTT. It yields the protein CASTRDKNSPLHF.

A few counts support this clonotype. The CDR3 sequence: CASSQDQWGPGFDEQYF. DNA of the CDR3: TGCGCCAGCAGCCAAGATCAGTGGGGACCCGGGTTCGACGAGCAGTACTTC. The V gene is TRBV4-1, the J gene TRBJ2-4; either TRBD1 or TRBD2 may supply D (5 bases each). The DNA matches TRBJ2-7 better at its end, which makes the J call doubtful. Germline CDR1 reads MGHRA; CDR2 reads YSYEKL. The length of the CDR3 is 17 residues.

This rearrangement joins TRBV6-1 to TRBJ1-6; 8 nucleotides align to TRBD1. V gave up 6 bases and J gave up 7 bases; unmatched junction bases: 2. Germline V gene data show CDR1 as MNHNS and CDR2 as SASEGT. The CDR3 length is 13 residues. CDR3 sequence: CASRRTGNSPLHF. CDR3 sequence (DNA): TGTGCCAGCAGGCGGACAGGGAATTCACCCCTCCACTTT.

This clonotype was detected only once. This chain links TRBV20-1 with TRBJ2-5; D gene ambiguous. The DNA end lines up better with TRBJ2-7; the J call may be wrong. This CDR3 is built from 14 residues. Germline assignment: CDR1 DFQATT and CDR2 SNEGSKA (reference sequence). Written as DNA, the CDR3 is TGCAGTGCTAGAGTCTTTTCAGACTCCTACGAGCAGTACTTC. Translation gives CSARVFSDSYEQYF.

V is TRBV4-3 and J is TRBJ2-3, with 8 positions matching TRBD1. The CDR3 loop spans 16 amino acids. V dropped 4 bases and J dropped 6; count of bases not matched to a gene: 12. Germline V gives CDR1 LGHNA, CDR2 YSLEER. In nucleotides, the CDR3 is TGCGCCAGCAGCCCCGAGCCGACAGGGGCTGCGGATACGCAGTATTTT. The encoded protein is CASSPEPTGAADTQYF.

The DNA for the CDR3 is TGTGCCAGCAGCTTAGAAAAGCCTCTAGAGCAGTACTTC. It translates to CASSLEKPLEQYF. This chain links TRBV7-6 with TRBJ2-7; D call uncertain. CDR1 SGHVS and CDR2 FNYEAQ come from the germline V gene. CDR3 length equals 13 residues. Trimming shortened V by 1 base and J by 7 bases, and 11 bases separated the two germline ends.

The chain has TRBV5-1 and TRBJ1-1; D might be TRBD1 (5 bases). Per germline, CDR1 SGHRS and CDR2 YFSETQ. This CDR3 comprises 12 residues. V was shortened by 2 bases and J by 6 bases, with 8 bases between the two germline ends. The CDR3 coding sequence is TGCGCCAGCAGCTTCCTGGGGCCTGAAGCTTTCTTT. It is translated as CASSFLGPEAFF. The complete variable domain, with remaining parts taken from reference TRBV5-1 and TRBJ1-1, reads KAGVTQTPRYLIKTRGQQVTLSCSPISGHRSVSWYQQTPGQGLQFLFEYFSETQRNKGNFPGRFSGRQFSNSRSEMNVSTLELGDSALYLCASSFLGPEAFFGQGTRLTVV.

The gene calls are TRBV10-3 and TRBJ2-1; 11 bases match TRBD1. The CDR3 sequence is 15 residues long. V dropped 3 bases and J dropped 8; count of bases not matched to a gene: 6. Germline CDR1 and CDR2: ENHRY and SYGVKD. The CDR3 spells CAISDGTGGLDEQFF. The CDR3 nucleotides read TGTGCCATCAGTGATGGGACAGGGGGTCTCGATGAGCAGTTCTTC.

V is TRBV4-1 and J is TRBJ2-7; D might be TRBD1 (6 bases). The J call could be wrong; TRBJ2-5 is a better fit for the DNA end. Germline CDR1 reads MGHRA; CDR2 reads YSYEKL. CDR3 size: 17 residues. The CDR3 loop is CASSLDAGAQWRETQYF. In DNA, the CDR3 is TGCGCCAGCAGCCTAGACGCAGGGGCTCAATGGCGAGAGACCCAGTACTTC.

The CDR3 sequence: CSGGGGGETQYF. Here the CDR3 DNA reads TGCAGTGGAGGGGGGGGTGGCGAGACCCAGTACTTC. This chain links TRBV20-1 with TRBJ2-7; weak D call: TRBD2 (7 bases). The tail of the sequence fits TRBJ2-5 better, so the J call may be wrong. This CDR3 is 12 amino acids long. Germline lookup yields CDR1 DFQATT and CDR2 SNEGSKA (reference sequence).

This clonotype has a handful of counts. DNA for the CDR3: TGCAGTGCTAGAGAAGGCCAGCCCCAGCATTTT. Its protein is CSAREGQPQHF. The rearrangement uses TRBV20-1 and TRBJ1-5; D remains unclear. CDR1 is DFQATT and CDR2 is SNEGSKA in the germline V gene (reference sequence). The CDR3 totals 11 residues. Trimming took 0 bases from V and 7 from J, leaving 4 bases between them.

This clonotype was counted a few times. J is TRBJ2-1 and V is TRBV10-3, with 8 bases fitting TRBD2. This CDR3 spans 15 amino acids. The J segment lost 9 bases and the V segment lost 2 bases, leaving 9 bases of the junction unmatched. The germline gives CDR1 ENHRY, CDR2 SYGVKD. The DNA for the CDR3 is TGTGCCATCAGTGAGGTGGTAGCGGGATTGGGTGAGCAGTTCTTC. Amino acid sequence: CAISEVVAGLGEQFF.

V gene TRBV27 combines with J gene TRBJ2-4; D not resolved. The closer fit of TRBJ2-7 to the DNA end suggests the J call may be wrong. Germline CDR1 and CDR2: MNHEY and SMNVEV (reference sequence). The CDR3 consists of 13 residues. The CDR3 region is CASSLKTNYEQYF. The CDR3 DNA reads TGTGCCAGCAGTTTAAAAACCAACTACGAGCAGTACTTC.

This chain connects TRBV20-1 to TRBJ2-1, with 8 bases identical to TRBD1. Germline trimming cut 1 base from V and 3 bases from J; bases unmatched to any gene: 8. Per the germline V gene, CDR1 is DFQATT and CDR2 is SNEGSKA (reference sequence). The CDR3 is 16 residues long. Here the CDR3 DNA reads TGCAGTGCTAGAGGCCCCGGGACAGGACACTACAATGAGCAGTTCTTC. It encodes CSARGPGTGHYNEQFF.

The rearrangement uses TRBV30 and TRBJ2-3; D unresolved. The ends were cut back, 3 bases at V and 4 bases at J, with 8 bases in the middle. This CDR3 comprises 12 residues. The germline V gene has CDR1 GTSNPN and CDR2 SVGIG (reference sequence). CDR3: CAWSRLSDTQYF. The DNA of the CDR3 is TGTGCCTGGAGCCGACTTTCAGATACGCAGTATTTT.

DNA of the CDR3: TGCAGCGTTACCTCAGGGACCTACGAGCAGTACTTC. It specifies CSVTSGTYEQYF. This chain links TRBV29-1 with TRBJ2-7; D may be TRBD1 (5 bases). CDR1 is SQVTM and CDR2 is ANQGSEA in the germline V gene. The CDR3 totals 12 residues. With 5 bases removed from V and 2 bases from J, the gap between germline ends came to 10 bases.

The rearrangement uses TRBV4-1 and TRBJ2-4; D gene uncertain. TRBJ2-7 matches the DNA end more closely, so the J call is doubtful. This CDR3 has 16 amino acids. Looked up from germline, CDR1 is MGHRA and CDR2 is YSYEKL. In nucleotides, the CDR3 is TGCGCCAGCAGCCAAAGCCCCATGAGGAGTGGTAACGAGCAGTACTTC. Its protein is CASSQSPMRSGNEQYF.

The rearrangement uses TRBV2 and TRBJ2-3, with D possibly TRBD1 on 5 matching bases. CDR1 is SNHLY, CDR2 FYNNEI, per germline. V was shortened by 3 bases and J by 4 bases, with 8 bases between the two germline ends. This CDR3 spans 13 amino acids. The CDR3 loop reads CASSDQGSDTQYF. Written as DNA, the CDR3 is TGTGCCAGCAGTGATCAGGGATCAGATACGCAGTATTTT.

CDR3 region: CASSQRQLSNQPQHF. CDR3 nucleotides: TGTGCCAGCAGCCAACGACAGCTTAGCAATCAGCCCCAGCATTTT. The chain has TRBV28 and TRBJ1-5, with D possibly being TRBD1 (5 bases). The CDR3 is 15 amino acids. The germline V gene encodes CDR1 MDHEN and CDR2 SYDVKM. V dropped 6 bases and J dropped 0 bases, with 12 bases sitting between them. The full variable domain, its missing parts supplied by reference TRBV28 and TRBJ1-5, is DVKVTQSSRYLVKRTGEKVFLECVQDMDHENMFWYRQDPGLGLRLIYFSYDVKMKEKGDIPEGYSVSREKKERFSLILESASTNQTSMYLCASSQRQLSNQPQHFGDGTRLSIL.

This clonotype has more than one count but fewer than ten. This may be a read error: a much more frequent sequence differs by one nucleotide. The CDR3 DNA sequence: TGCAGTGCTGAGACGAGTTTGGAGACCCAGTACTTC. This translates into CSAETSLETQYF. The gene calls are TRBV20-1 and TRBJ2-7; D remains unclear. The DNA end is more similar to TRBJ2-5, so the J call may be wrong. CDR3 size: 12 residues. Germline loops: CDR1 DFQATT, CDR2 SNEGSKA (reference sequence).

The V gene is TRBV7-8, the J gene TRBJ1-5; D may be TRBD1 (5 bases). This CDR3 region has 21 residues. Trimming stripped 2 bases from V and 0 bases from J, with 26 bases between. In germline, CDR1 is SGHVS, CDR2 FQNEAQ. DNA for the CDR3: TGTGCCAGCAGCTTATCACACGCAATGGGGACGGTGACTTATAGCAATCAGCCCCAGCATTTT. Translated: CASSLSHAMGTVTYSNQPQHF.

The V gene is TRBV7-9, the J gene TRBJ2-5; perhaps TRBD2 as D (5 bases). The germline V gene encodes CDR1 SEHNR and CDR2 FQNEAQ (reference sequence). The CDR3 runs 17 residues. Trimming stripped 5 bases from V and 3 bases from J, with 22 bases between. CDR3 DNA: TGTGCCAGCAGCATCTTCGCCATGTGGGGAGATAAAGAGACCCAGTACTTC. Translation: CASSIFAMWGDKETQYF. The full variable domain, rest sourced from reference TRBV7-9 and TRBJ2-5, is DTGVSQNPRHKITKRGQNVTFRCDPISEHNRLYWYRQTLGQGPEFLTYFQNEAQLEKSRLLSDRFSAERPKGSFSTLEIQRTEQGDSAMYLCASSIFAMWGDKETQYFGPGTRLLVL.